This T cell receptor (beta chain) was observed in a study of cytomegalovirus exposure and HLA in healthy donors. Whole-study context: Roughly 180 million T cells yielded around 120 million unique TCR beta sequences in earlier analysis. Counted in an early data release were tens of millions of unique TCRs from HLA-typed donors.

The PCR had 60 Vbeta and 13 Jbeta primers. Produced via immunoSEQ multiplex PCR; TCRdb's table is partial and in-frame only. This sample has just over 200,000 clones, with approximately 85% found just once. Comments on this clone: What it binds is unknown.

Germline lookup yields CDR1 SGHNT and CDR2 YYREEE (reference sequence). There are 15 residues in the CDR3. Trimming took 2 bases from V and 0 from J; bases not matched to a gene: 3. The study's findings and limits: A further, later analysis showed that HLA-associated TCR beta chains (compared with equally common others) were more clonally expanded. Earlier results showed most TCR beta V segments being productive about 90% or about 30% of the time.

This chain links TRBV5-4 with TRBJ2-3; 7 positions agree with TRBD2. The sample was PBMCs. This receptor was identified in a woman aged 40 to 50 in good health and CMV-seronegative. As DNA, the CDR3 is TGTGCCAGCAGCTTCGCAGCGGGGAGCACAGATACGCAGTATTTT. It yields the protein CASSFAAGSTDTQYF.